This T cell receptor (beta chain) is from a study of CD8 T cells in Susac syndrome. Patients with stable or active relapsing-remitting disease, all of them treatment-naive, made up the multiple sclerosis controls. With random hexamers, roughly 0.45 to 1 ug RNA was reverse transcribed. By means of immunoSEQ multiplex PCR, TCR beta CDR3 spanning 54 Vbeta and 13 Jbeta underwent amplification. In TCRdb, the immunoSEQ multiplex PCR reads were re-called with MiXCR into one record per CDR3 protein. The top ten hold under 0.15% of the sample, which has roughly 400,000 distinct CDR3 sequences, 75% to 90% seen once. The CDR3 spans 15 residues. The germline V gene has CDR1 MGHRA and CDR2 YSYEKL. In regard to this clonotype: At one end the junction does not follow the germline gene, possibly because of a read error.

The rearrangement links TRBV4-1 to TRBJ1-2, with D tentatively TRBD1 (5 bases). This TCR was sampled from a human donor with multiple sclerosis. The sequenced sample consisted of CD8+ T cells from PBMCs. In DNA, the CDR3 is TGCGCCAGCAGCCACCCGGCGCAGGGTTGGTATGACTACACCTTC. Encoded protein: CASSHPAQGWYDYTF.